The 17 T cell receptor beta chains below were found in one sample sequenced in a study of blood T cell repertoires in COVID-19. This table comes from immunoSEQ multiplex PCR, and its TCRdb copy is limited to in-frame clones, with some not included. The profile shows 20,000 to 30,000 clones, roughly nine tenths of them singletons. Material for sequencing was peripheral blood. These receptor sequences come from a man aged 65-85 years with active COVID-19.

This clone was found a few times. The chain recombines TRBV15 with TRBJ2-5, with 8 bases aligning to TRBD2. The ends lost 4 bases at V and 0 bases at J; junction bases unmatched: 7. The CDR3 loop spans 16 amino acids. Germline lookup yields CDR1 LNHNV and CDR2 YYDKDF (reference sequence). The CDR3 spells CATSKQAGVYQETQYF. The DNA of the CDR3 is TGTGCCACCAGCAAACAAGCGGGAGTGTACCAAGAGACCCAGTACTTC.

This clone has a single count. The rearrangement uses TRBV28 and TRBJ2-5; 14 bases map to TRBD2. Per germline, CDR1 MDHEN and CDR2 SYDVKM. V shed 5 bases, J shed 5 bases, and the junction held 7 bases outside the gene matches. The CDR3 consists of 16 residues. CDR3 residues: CASSLTSGGARETQYF. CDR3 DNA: TGTGCCAGCAGTCTGACTAGCGGGGGGGCGAGGGAGACCCAGTACTTC.

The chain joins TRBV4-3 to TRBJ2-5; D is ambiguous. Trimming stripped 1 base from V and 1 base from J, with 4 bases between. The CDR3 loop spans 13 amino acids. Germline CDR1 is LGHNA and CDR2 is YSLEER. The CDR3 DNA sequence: TGCGCCAGCAGCCAAGGAGGCCAAGAGACCCAGTACTTC. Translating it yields CASSQGGQETQYF.

Here the CDR3 reads CASKAGLAGVIEQFF. CDR3 nucleotide sequence: TGTGCCAGTAAGGCGGGACTAGCGGGAGTTATTGAGCAGTTCTTC. This sequence joins TRBV19 and TRBJ2-1; the match to TRBD2 covers 14 bases. Germline V lookup: CDR1 LNHDA, CDR2 SQIVND (reference sequence). The V segment lost 7 bases and the J segment 9 bases; nucleotides outside the gene matches: 8. The CDR3 runs to 15 residues. Full variable domain (missing parts from reference TRBV19 and TRBJ2-1): DGGITQSPKYLFRKEGQNVTLSCEQNLNHDAMYWYRQDPGQGLRLIYYSQIVNDFQKGDIAEGYSVSREKKESFPLTVTSAQKNPTAFYLCASKAGLAGVIEQFFGPGTRLTVL.

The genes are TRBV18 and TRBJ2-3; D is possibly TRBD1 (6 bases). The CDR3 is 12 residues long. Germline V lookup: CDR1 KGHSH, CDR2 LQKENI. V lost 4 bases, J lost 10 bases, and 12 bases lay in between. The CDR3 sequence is CASSQEDSAQYF. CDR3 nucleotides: TGTGCCAGCTCACAGGAGGACAGTGCGCAGTATTTT.

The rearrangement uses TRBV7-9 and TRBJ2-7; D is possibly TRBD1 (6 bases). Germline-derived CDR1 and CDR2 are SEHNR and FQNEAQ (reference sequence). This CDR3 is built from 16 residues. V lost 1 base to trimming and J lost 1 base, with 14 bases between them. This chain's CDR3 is CASSLVSGERSYEQYF. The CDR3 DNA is TGTGCCAGCAGCTTAGTCTCAGGGGAACGGTCCTACGAGCAGTACTTC.

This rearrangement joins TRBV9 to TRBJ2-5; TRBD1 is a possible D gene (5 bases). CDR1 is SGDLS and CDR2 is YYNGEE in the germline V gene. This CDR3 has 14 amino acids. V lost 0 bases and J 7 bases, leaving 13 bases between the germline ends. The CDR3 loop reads CASSVGVGVGTQYF. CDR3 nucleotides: TGTGCCAGCAGCGTAGGGGTAGGGGTGGGGACCCAGTACTTC.

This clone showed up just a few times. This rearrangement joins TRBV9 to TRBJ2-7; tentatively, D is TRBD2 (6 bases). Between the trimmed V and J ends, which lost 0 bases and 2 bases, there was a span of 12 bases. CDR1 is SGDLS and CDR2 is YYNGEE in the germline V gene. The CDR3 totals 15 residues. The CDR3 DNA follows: TGTGCCAGCAGCGTAGGTCCTAGCGCCACCTACGAGCAGTACTTC. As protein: CASSVGPSATYEQYF.

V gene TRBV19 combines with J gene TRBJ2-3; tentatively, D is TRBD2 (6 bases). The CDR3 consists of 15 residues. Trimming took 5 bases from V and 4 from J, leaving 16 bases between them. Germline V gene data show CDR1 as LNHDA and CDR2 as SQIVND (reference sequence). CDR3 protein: CASSSRAGLPDTQYF. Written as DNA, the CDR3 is TGTGCCAGTAGTTCGCGGGCGGGGCTGCCAGATACGCAGTATTTT.

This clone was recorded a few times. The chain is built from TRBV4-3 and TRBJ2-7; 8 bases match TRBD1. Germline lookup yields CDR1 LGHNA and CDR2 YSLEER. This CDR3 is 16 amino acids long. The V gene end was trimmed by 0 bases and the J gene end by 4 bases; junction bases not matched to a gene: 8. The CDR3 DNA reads TGCGCCAGCAGCCAAGAGAGTCAGGGGGCCCATTACGAGCAGTACTTC. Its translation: CASSQESQGAHYEQYF.

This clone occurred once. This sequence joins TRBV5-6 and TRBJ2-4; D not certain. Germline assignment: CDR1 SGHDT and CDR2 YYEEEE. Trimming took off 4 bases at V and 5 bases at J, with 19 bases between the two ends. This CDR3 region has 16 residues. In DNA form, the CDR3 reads TGTGCCAGCAGCGCCCTGGGCTTAGGCAAAGAAAACATTCAGTACTTC. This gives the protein CASSALGLGKENIQYF.

CDR3 DNA: TGTGCCAGCAGCTCGGGACTAGCTGTTACCTACGAGCAGTACTTC. It codes for CASSSGLAVTYEQYF. The V call is TRBV11-2, the J call TRBJ2-7; 9 nucleotides match TRBD2. V shed 4 bases and J 2 bases; nucleotides not matched to a gene: 6. Germline V lookup: CDR1 SGHAT, CDR2 FQNNGV. The CDR3 runs to 15 residues.

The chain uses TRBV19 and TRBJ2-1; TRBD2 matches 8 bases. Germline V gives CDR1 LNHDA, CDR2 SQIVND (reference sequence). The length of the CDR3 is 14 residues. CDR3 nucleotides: TGTACAATTCAACCGGGAGGGGGCTACAATGAGCAGTTCTTC. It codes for CTIQPGGGYNEQFF.

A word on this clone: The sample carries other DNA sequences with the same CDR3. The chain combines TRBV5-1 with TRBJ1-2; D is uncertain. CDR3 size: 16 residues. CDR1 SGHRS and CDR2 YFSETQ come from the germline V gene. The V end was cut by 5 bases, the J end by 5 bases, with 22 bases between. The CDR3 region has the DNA TGCGCCAGCAGTTTGTTGAGCGCCAACAGCGGATATGGCTACACCTTC. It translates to CASSLLSANSGYGYTF.

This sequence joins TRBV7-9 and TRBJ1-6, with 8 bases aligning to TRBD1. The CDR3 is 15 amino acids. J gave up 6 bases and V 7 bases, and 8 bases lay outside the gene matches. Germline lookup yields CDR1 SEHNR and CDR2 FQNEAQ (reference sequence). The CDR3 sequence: CASTPWTGLNSPLHF. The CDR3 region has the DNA TGTGCCAGCACACCGTGGACAGGGCTTAATTCACCCCTCCACTTT.

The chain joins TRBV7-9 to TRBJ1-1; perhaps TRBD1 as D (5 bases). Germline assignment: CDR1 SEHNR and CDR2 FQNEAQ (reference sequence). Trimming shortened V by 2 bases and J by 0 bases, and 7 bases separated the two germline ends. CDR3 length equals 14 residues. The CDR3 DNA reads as TGTGCCAGCAGCTTACGGGGGGTGAACACTGAAGCTTTCTTT. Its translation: CASSLRGVNTEAFF.

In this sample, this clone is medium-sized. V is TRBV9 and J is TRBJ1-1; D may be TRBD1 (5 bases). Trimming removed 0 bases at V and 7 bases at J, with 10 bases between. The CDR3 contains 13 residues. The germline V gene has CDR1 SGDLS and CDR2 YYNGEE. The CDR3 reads CASSVAWQGEAFF. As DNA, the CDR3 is TGTGCCAGCAGCGTAGCTTGGCAGGGTGAAGCTTTCTTT.